The T cell receptor beta chain described here comes from a study of molecular identifiers for immune sequencing clone quantification. Notes on the study in general: Among 800,000 to 1,000,000 naive cells, as was reported, spiked Jurkat TCR RNA from one cell was detectable.

A CD8+CD4-CCR7+CD45RA+ phenotype served as the sorting definition for naive CD8 T cells. From the PCR reads, TCRdb called clonotypes with MiXCR, one entry per CDR3 protein. Here the sample spans roughly 300,000 distinct CDR3 sequences, about a quarter being singletons. Per the germline V gene, CDR1 is SGHTA and CDR2 is FQGNSA. The CDR3 consists of 16 residues. As to this clonotype: Its antigen remains unidentified. This may stem from a read error, because a much larger clone lies one nucleotide away.

Input material: naive CD8+ T cells from blood, with Jurkat cell RNA spiked in. Stated subset: FACS-sorted CD8+CD4-CCR7+CD45RA+ naive T cells. The rearrangement links TRBV7-2 to TRBJ2-3; 8 nucleotides match TRBD2. The clonotype originates from a human donor in good health. Some libraries in this study had Jurkat cell RNA spiked in. The CDR3 region is CVSSPLAGTITDTQYF. The DNA of the CDR3 is TGTGTCAGCAGTCCTTTAGCGGGGACGATCACAGATACGCAGTATTTT. The full variable domain, completed using reference TRBV7-2 and TRBJ2-3, is GAGVSQSPSNKVTEKGKDVELRCDPISGHTALYWYRQSLGQGLEFLIYFQGNSAPDKSGLPSDRFSAERTGGSVSTLTIQRTQQEDSAVYLCVSSPLAGTITDTQYFGPGTRLTVL.